This T cell receptor beta chain derives from a study of cytomegalovirus exposure and HLA in healthy donors (dated by TCRdb to about 2017). For the wider study: An earlier analysis of approximately 640 of the donors reported 276 Gb of sequence data and around 110 million unique TCR beta sequences from 150 million to 200 million T cells. Rather than using new phenotypic data, the later analysis identified candidate immune exposures from TCR beta sequences and from how often those sequences occurred across donors. Using immunosequencing, the study profiled T cell repertoires from 666 subjects and related those repertoires to cytomegalovirus serostatus. In a later analysis, previously published TCR beta repertoires from 550 to 750 donors were re-analyzed and high-resolution HLA genotyping was added so that TCR occurrence patterns could be studied. The number of typed donors differed by locus: about 620-640 for A, B, C, DRB1 and DQB1; 500 to 550 for DQA1; some 590 for DPA1; and around 470 for DPB1. Genome-wide SNP genotypes for about 65% of the roughly 670 donors were used in a later genetic analysis, which treated that subset as a discovery cohort. Besides the first cohort of some 670 subjects, a separate validation cohort made up of over 100 different subjects was used. An earlier analysis of some 500 of the donors used high-throughput TCR beta sequencing to judge whether each TCR beta V gene segment behaved as functional or pseudogenic. Donor age, sex, ethnicity and CMV serostatus were compiled alongside the repertoire data. The study aimed to test whether cataloging public T cell receptors could reveal signatures of past pathogen exposure. HLA typing covered class I and class II loci at four-digit resolution. Among under 450 genotyped donors of the cohort, an average of about 240,000 unique TCR beta nucleotide sequences were sequenced per donor, around 20% of them non-productive. Because of strong linkage in the cohort, five DR-DQ haplotypes were treated as single units for association and clustering. About 280 gigabases of sequencing data and approximately 91 million unique TCR sequences made up an early release that covered under 750 HLA-typed donors. Every discovery cohort repertoire had been produced on one sequencing platform. Among the roughly 400 genotyped donors, approximately 76% belonged to the genetic ancestry cluster associated with self-reported Caucasian donors. High-throughput TCR immunosequencing, statistical association of individual TCRs with disease status, and machine learning were combined to predict cytomegalovirus infection status. Summary of the overall study and its limitations: V-gene and J-gene trimming of TCR beta chains was associated with a missense DCLRE1C variant in a later genetic analysis, and the association was replicated in an independent cohort. Presence/absence analyses assumed roughly uniform sequencing depth across donors, an assumption that may not hold. Most TCR sequences were seen in very few donors, while some public TCRs were found in many individuals. When HLA alleles, especially DR and DQ, strongly co-occurred, TCR associations were difficult to assign to individual alleles. In a later genetic analysis, fewer N-insertions in productive TCRs were reported among donors in an Asian-associated ancestry cluster than the roughly 700-donor mean. In a later analysis, HLA-associated TCR beta chains showed more clonal expansion and lower generation probabilities than non-associated chains that were equally common. In a later analysis, most CMV-associated TCR beta chains were found to appear HLA-restricted, with HLA associations seemingly driven largely by CMV exposure. Three of the identified cytomegalovirus-associated TCR beta chains were confirmed in vitro to be specific for cytomegalovirus antigens. Correlated functional status among segregating V segments might be attributable to linkage disequilibrium, but an unknown experimental factor could not be ruled out. For the cohort, immune exposure information was limited to CMV serostatus. Because the 87-base-pair reads could not distinguish some IMGT-functional V segments, including TRBV6-2 and TRBV6-3, those segments were excluded. According to the authors, the approach could potentially be generalized to other disease states and immunological phenotypes. Several of the top co-occurrence clusters appeared to be linked to parvovirus B19, influenza, CMV and Epstein-Barr virus, according to a later analysis. A cluster of highly shared sequence variants was judged likely to represent a technical artifact of the sequencing pipeline. In both the original and validation cohorts, the classifier was reported to diagnose cytomegalovirus status with high specificity and sensitivity. According to a later analysis, TCR association rates differed among HLA loci, with DRB1 alleles showing the most associated TCRs and HLA-C alleles showing the fewest. Because some donors lacked HLA typing at each locus, the association tests relied only on the typed subset. This cohort had only TCR beta chains sequenced, and the lack of alpha or paired-chain data limited which features could be detected. The earlier analysis of 587 of the donors excluded some 15 rarely observed V segments, including chromosome 9 orphons, because counts were too low. The study gave a list of more than 150 TCR beta chains associated with cytomegalovirus. A further reported finding was that TCR beta sequences accurately predicted the HLA-A and HLA-B alleles for most subjects in the first cohort. Specific HLA alleles were associated with about 17,000 TCR beta sequences at a false discovery rate of 0.05 in a later analysis. An earlier analysis of approximately 500 of the donors showed that most TCR beta V segments appeared in productive rearrangements either about 90% or about 30% of the time, which broadly matched IMGT annotations.

Only a few counts were recorded for this clone. Its antigen is not yet known. Per-nucleotide qualities are absent, and no much larger clonotype sits a single base away. Receptor libraries were prepared by the immunoSEQ multiplex PCR assay. For the multiplex PCR, a mixture combining 60 forward primers for TCR Vbeta segments and 13 reverse primers for TCR Jbeta segments was used. Amplification of the CDR3 region of rearranged TCR beta genes was performed with a multiplex PCR assay on genomic DNA. The Illumina HiSeq System was used to sequence the amplified TCR beta libraries as 87-base-pair reads. The study's processing was this. A later analysis tallied 75 million to 95 million unique TCR beta chains across the 666 repertoires, and approximately 11 million of those chains were shared by two or more donors. Raw reads were error-corrected and collapsed into unique sequences with a nearest-neighbor algorithm that merged closely related sequences to remove PCR and sequencing errors. To assign V, D and J gene segments, CDR3 sequences were aligned to IMGT reference sequences. For a sequence to be retained, a match of at least six nucleotides was required to both a V gene segment and a J gene segment. A rearrangement counted as productive if the CDR3 had no stop codons and remained in frame with V and J, and every other rearrangement counted as non-productive. CDR3 was defined according to IMGT convention as the region running from the second conserved V-encoded cysteine to the conserved J-encoded phenylalanine. The earlier analysis of more than 450 of the donors excluded sequences that lacked an unambiguous match to a single V gene segment. In an earlier analysis of 587 of the donors, V segments were called functional above 56.7% productive rearrangements and were called segregating when the between-donor standard deviation exceeded 5%. A statistical classification framework was built to diagnose cytomegalovirus status from the catalog of TCR beta chain sequences. In a later analysis, V and J genes were assigned by comparing TCR nucleotide sequences against IMGT/GENE-DB human TR gene sequences. The TCRdist pipeline was used in a later analysis to assign CDR3 sequences and most-parsimonious VDJ recombination scenarios. In a later analysis, each TCR beta chain was defined by its CDR3 amino acid sequence together with its V-gene family, and reads lacking a unique V-gene family were excluded. A later analysis removed 592 highly shared, low-generation-probability nucleotide sequences to deal with suspected cross-contamination and a sequencing artifact. A later analysis calculated a clonal expansion index for each public chain from normalized within-repertoire ranks of inferred template counts. A later analysis computed generation probabilities with a VDJ recombination model fitted to out-of-frame rearrangements, and checked the results against IGoR. In a later analysis, TCR-TCR, TCR-HLA and TCR-CMV co-occurrence was scored with hypergeometric tests, and a repertoire-size bias correction was applied to TCR pairs. False discovery rates were estimated in a later analysis by permuting HLA or CMV assignments 20 times. In a later analysis, co-occurring TCRs were grouped with DBSCAN, and TCRdist sequence similarity was added when clustering was performed within HLA-allele-positive subsets. Co-occurrence clustering excluded repertoires with fewer than 30,000 or more than 120,000 public chains, plus five with anomalous nucleotide sharing. TCRdb retrieved this table from immuneACCESS and kept in-frame rearrangements only. Not all clones are present; in checked studies, unresolved V genes account for under half, and no reason is known for the remainder. V, J and clone size reflect that table, while D and trimming were determined from the DNA. The sample table lists 150,000 to 200,000 clones, roughly 13% of them with a count of one. The top ten hold approximately 8.4% of the sample.

Taken from cysteine to phenylalanine, the CDR3 has 18 residues. Of the read, only the CDR3 DNA is kept; its 54 bases are in frame from base 1. Per the germline V gene (reference sequence), SEHNR is the CDR1 and FQNEAQ is the CDR2. Relative to germline, V is missing 4 bases and J is missing 6 bases, with 20 bases of the junction outside any gene match. The cohort comprised some 680 healthy bone marrow donors. All cohort members were sampled while nominally healthy, although unrecorded immune exposures were likely present. The donor tested CMV seropositive, placing the donor among the 290 or so seropositive members of the cohort. Each donor provided a peripheral blood sample, and peripheral blood mononuclear cells were used for TCR beta sequencing. The Qiagen DNeasy Blood Extraction Kit was used to extract genomic DNA from the blood cell samples.

The sample comprised PBMCs. The rearrangement joined TRBV7-9 to TRBJ1-2, with 7 central nucleotides matching TRBD1. This TCR came from a man between 50 and 59 years old in good health and CMV-seropositive. CDR3 sequence: CASSSITLGQPFRDGYTF. The nucleotides read TGTGCCAGCAGCTCAATCACACTGGGACAGCCCTTCAGGGATGGCTACACCTTC.